Listed below are T cell receptor beta chains from one sample, sequenced in a study of shared clonotypes between healthy human individuals. Profiling relied on immunoSEQ multiplex PCR, and the TCRdb table lists in-frame clones only, not all of them. The table includes 2 million to 2.5 million clones, roughly 92% detected once. The material sequenced was naive CD4+ T cells from PBMCs. Receptors originate from a man between 18 and 35 years old in good health. Some clones in this sample may be carry-over from other donors' samples. Both conserved end residues are part of each CDR3. The D gene is left open where the match is weak. Where a row states a size, it is once, few, many or the class of an expanded clone; other rows omit it.

CDR3,DNA,size,D,J,V
CASSDLWAKNIQYF,TGTGCCAGCAGTGACCTTTGGGCCAAAAACATTCAGTACTTC,-,-,TRBJ2-4,TRBV7-9
CASSLGGLVAYEQYF,TGTGCCAGCAGCTTGGGAGGACTAGTTGCCTACGAGCAGTACTTC,-,TRBD2,TRBJ2-7,TRBV5-4
CASSIPQLVYQPQHF,TGTGCCAGTAGTATCCCCCAGCTTGTTTATCAGCCCCAGCATTTT,-,-,TRBJ1-5,TRBV19
CASSDRLTEAFF,TGTGCCAGCAGTGACAGACTTACTGAAGCTTTCTTT,-,-,TRBJ1-1,TRBV2
CASSFLAGQETQYF,TGTGCCAGCAGCTTTCTAGCGGGGCAAGAGACCCAGTACTTC,-,TRBD2,TRBJ2-5,TRBV7-2
CASSSTGYGYTF,TGTGCCAGCAGCTCGACAGGATATGGCTACACCTTC,-,-,TRBJ1-2,TRBV7-2
CASSYSRGGYTF,TGTGCCAGCAGTTACTCGAGGGGAGGCTACACCTTC,-,-,TRBJ1-2,TRBV6-5
CASSQEGAGGTEAFF,TGTGCCAGCAGCCAAGAAGGAGCGGGCGGCACTGAAGCTTTCTTT,-,-,TRBJ1-1,TRBV4-2
CASSGGTSVDEQFF,TGCGCCAGCAGCGGCGGGACTAGCGTCGATGAGCAGTTCTTC,-,TRBD2,TRBJ2-1,TRBV5-1
CASSPPDRGAEQYF,TGTGCCAGCAGCCCCCCCGACAGGGGAGCCGAGCAGTACTTC,-,TRBD1,TRBJ2-7,TRBV11-3
CASSWIALAGRTDTQYF,TGTGCCAGCAGTTGGATTGCACTAGCGGGGCGCACAGATACGCAGTATTTT,-,TRBD2,TRBJ2-3,TRBV28
CASSRDTYEQYF,TGTGCCAGCAGCCGGGACACATACGAGCAGTACTTC,-,-,TRBJ2-7,TRBV5-5
CASSEATHKVYEQYF,TGTGCCAGCAGTGAAGCGACCCATAAGGTCTACGAGCAGTACTTC,-,-,TRBJ2-7,TRBV2
CASSPREQGAHDGYTF,TGTGCCAGCAGCCCACGGGAACAGGGGGCGCATGATGGCTACACCTTC,once,TRBD1,TRBJ1-2,TRBV4-2
CASSFSEAGRTYEQYF,TGTGCCAGCAGTTTCTCGGAAGCGGGGCGTACCTACGAGCAGTACTTC,-,TRBD2,TRBJ2-7,TRBV6-5
CASSPPALPGEQYF,TGTGCCAGCTCACCACCAGCACTCCCCGGCGAGCAGTACTTC,once,-,TRBJ2-7,TRBV18
CASSRVDYHHEQYF,TGTGCCAGCAGTCGGGTAGACTATCACCACGAGCAGTACTTC,-,-,TRBJ2-7,TRBV6-5
CASSYSFGSSYNEQFF,TGTGCCAGCAGTTACTCGTTCGGGAGCTCCTACAATGAGCAGTTCTTC,-,-,TRBJ2-1,TRBV6-5
CASSYSPLLNYGYTF,TGTGCCAGCAGTTACTCTCCTTTACTAAACTATGGCTACACCTTC,once,-,TRBJ1-2,TRBV6-6
CASSLRQGTEQYF,TGTGCCAGCAGCCTGAGACAGGGCACAGAGCAGTACTTC,-,TRBD1,TRBJ2-7,TRBV4-2
CASSRGFGNTIYF,TGTGCCAGCAGCAGGGGGTTTGGAAACACCATATATTTT,-,-,TRBJ1-3,TRBV7-3
CASSSPGRTNYGYTF,TGCGCCAGCAGCTCCCCGGGACGTACTAACTATGGCTACACCTTC,-,-,TRBJ1-2,TRBV5-1
CAWSVGLPREAFF,TGTGCCTGGAGTGTAGGGCTACCTCGGGAAGCTTTCTTT,few,-,TRBJ1-1,TRBV30
CASSPYQDGPQETQYF,TGTGCCAGCTCACCGTACCAGGACGGACCCCAAGAGACCCAGTACTTC,-,-,TRBJ2-5,TRBV18
CSASPSYEQYF,TGTAGTGCGAGTCCCTCCTACGAGCAGTACTTC,-,-,TRBJ2-7,TRBV20-1
CASSTGQGAQETQYF,TGTGCCAGCAGCACGGGACAGGGAGCTCAAGAGACCCAGTACTTC,-,TRBD1,TRBJ2-5,TRBV7-9
CASSPQASGSSYEQYF,TGTGCCAGCTCACCACAGGCTAGCGGGAGCTCCTACGAGCAGTACTTC,-,TRBD2,TRBJ2-7,TRBV18
CASSQDRSKASNYGYTF,TGTGCCAGCAGCCAAGACAGATCTAAAGCAAGTAACTATGGCTACACCTTC,-,-,TRBJ1-2,TRBV4-2
CASSPQGGVQETQYF,TGTGCCAGCAGCCCCCAAGGTGGCGTCCAAGAGACCCAGTACTTC,once,-,TRBJ2-5,TRBV5-4
CASSLQGAQPQHF,TGTGCCAGCAGCTTACAGGGGGCTCAGCCCCAGCATTTT,-,TRBD1,TRBJ1-5,TRBV5-5
CASSLRVRGANVLTF,TGTGCCAGCAGCTTGCGGGTCAGAGGGGCCAACGTCCTGACTTTC,-,-,TRBJ2-6,TRBV5-5
CSPFRGGRHELPNTEAFF,TGCAGCCCCTTCCGGGGGGGGCGACACGAACTACCGAACACTGAAGCTTTCTTT,-,-,TRBJ1-1,TRBV29-1
CASSLTDYNEQFF,TGTGCCAGCAGCCTGACAGATTACAATGAGCAGTTCTTC,-,-,TRBJ2-1,TRBV5-4
CASSASGVGEKLFF,TGTGCCAGCAGTGCCTCAGGGGTCGGGGAAAAACTGTTTTTT,-,-,TRBJ1-4,TRBV28
CAWSWGGEYQPQHF,TGTGCCTGGAGTTGGGGGGGTGAATATCAGCCCCAGCATTTT,-,-,TRBJ1-5,TRBV30
CASSRTANTGELFF,TGTGCCAGCAGCCGGACAGCCAACACCGGGGAGCTGTTTTTT,-,-,TRBJ2-2,TRBV28
CASSLRFLGQGGAGELFF,TGTGCCAGCAGCTTACGTTTCCTCGGTCAGGGAGGTGCCGGGGAGCTGTTTTTT,once,-,TRBJ2-2,TRBV11-2
CASSPPVAGGSYEQYF,TGTGCCAGCTCACCACCGGTCGCGGGAGGATCCTACGAGCAGTACTTC,once,TRBD2,TRBJ2-7,TRBV18
CASSVSGTAVGGNTIYF,TGTGCCAGCAGCGTCTCCGGGACGGCAGTAGGTGGAAACACCATATATTTT,-,-,TRBJ1-3,TRBV9
CARSLTDSGNTIYF,TGTGCCCGCAGCTTAACGGACTCTGGAAACACCATATATTTT,once,-,TRBJ1-3,TRBV11-2
CAISRDPNQPQHF,TGTGCCATCTCCAGGGATCCAAATCAGCCCCAGCATTTT,-,-,TRBJ1-5,TRBV10-3
CASSLGISNFMNTEAFF,TGTGCCAGCAGCTTAGGTATAAGCAATTTCATGAACACTGAAGCTTTCTTT,-,-,TRBJ1-1,TRBV7-9
CASSLQALGQGDGYTF,TGTGCCAGCAGCCTACAAGCCTTGGGACAGGGTGATGGCTACACCTTC,-,TRBD1,TRBJ1-2,TRBV28
CASSAIGNTIYF,TGTGCCAGCAGCGCCATTGGAAACACCATATATTTT,-,-,TRBJ1-3,TRBV5-4